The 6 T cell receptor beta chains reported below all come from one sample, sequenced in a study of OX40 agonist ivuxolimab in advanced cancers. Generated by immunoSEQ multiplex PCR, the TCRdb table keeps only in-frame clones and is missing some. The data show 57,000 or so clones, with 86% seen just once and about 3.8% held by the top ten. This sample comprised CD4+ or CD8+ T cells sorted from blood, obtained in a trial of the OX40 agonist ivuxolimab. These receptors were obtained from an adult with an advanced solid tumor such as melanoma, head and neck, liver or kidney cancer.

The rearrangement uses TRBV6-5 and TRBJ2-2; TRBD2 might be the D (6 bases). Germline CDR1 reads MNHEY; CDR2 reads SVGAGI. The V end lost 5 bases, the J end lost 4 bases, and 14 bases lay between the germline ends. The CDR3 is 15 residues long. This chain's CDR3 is CASSRLDLGTGELFF. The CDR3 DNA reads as TGTGCCAGCAGTCGACTAGATCTAGGCACCGGGGAGCTGTTTTTT.

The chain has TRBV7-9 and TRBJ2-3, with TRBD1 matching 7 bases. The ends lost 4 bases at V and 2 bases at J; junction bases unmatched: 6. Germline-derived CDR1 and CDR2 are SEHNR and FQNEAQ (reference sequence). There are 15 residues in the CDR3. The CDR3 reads CASSSDRVFTDTQYF. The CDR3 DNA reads TGTGCCAGCAGCTCCGACAGGGTCTTCACAGATACGCAGTATTTT. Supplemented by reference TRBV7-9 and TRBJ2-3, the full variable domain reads DTGVSQNPRHKITKRGQNVTFRCDPISEHNRLYWYRQTLGQGPEFLTYFQNEAQLEKSRLLSDRFSAERPKGSFSTLEIQRTEQGDSAMYLCASSSDRVFTDTQYFGPGTRLTVL.

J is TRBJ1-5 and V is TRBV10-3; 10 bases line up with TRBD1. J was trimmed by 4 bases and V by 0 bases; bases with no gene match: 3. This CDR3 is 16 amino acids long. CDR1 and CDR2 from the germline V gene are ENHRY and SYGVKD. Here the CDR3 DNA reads TGTGCCATCAGTGAGTCGGGACAGGGGACTAATCAGCCCCAGCATTTT. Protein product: CAISESGQGTNQPQHF.

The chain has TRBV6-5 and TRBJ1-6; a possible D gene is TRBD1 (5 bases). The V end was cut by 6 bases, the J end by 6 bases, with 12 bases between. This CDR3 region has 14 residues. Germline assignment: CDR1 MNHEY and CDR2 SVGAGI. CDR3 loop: CASSRDRSNSPLHF. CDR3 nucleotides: TGTGCCAGCAGCCGGGACCGATCTAATTCACCCCTCCACTTT.

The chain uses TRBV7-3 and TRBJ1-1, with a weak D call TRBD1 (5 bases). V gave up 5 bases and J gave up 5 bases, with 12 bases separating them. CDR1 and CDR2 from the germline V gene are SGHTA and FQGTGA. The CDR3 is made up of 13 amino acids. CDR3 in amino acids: CASSLQGRTEAFF. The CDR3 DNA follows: TGTGCCAGCAGCCTCCAGGGCAGAACTGAAGCTTTCTTT. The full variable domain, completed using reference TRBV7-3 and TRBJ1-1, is GAGVSQTPSNKVTEKGKYVELRCDPISGHTALYWYRQSLGQGPEFLIYFQGTGAADDSGLPNDRFFAVRPEGSVSTLKIQRTERGDSAVYLCASSLQGRTEAFFGQGTRLTVV.

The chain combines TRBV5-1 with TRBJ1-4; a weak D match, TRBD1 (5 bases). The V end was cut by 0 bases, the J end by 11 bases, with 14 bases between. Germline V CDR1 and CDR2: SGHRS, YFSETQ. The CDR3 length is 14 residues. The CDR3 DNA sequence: TGCGCCAGCAGCTTGGCCGCGGGGCTTGAGAAACTGTTTTTT. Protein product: CASSLAAGLEKLFF.